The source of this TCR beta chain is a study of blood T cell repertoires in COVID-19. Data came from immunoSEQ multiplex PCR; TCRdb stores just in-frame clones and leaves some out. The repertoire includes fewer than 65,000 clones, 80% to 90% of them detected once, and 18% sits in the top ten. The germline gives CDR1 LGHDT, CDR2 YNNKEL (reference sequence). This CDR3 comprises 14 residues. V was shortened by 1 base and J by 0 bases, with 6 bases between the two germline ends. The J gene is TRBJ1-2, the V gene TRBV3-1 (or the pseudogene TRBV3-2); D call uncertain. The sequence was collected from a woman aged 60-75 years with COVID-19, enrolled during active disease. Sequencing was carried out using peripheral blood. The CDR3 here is CASSQGGANYGYTF. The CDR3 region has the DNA TGTGCCAGCAGCCAAGGGGGAGCTAACTATGGCTACACCTTC.